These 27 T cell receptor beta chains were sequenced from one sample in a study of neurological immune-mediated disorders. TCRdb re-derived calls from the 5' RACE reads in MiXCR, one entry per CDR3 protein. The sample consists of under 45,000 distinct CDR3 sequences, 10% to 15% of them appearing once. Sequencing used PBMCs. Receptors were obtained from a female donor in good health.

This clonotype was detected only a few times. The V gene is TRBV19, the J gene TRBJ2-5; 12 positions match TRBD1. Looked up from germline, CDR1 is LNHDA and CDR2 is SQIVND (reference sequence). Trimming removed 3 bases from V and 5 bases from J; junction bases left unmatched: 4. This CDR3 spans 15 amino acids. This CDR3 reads CASSMGTGGAETQYF. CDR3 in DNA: TGTGCCAGTAGTATGGGGACAGGGGGCGCGGAGACCCAGTACTTC.

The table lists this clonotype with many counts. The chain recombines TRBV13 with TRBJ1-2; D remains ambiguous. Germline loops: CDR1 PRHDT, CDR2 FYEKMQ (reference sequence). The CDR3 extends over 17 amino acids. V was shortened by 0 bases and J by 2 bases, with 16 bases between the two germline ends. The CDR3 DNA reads TGTGCCAGCAGCTTAGGGGGGAGTGACAAGTCAAACTATGGCTACACCTTC. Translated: CASSLGGSDKSNYGYTF.

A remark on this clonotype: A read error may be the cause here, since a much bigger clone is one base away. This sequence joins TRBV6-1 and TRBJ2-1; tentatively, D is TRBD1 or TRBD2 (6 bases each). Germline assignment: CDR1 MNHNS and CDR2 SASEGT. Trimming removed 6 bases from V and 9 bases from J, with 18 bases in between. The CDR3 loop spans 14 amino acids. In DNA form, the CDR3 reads TGTGCCAGCAGGGGGGACTGGGGGCATGCTGAGCAGTTCTTC. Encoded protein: CASRGDWGHAEQFF.

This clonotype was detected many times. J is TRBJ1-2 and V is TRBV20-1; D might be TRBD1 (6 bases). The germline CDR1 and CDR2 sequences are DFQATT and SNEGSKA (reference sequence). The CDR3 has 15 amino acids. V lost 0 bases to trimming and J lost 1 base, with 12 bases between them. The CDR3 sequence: CSARDLDRDNYGYTF. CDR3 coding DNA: TGCAGTGCTAGAGATTTGGACAGAGATAACTATGGCTACACCTTC.

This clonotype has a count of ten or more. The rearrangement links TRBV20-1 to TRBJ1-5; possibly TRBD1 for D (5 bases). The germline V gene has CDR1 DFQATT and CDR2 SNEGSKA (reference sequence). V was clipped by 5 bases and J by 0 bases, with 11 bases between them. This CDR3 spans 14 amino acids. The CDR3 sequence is CSAQTAYSNQPQHF. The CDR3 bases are TGCAGTGCTCAGACAGCTTATAGCAATCAGCCCCAGCATTTT.

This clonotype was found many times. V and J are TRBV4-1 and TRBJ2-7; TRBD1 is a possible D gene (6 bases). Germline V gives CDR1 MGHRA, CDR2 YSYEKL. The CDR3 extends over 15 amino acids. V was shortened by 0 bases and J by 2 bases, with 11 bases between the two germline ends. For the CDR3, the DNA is TGCGCCAGCAGCCAAGATCAGGGGAATACCTACGAGCAGTACTTC. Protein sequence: CASSQDQGNTYEQYF.

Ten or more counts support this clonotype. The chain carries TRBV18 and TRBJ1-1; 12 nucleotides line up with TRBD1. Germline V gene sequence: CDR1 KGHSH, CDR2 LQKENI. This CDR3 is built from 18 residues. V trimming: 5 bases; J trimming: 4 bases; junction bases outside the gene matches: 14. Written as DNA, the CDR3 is TGTGCCAGCTCAGGCCAGGGACAGGGGGCGCGAGGAGTCACTGAAGCTTTCTTT. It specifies CASSGQGQGARGVTEAFF.

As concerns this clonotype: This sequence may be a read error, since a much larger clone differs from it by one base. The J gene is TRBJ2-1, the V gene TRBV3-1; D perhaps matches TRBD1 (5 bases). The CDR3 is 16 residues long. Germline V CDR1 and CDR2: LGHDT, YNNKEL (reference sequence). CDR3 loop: CASSQDGRAIYNELFF. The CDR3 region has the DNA TGTGCCAGCAGCCAAGATGGCAGGGCAATATACAATGAGCTGTTCTTC.

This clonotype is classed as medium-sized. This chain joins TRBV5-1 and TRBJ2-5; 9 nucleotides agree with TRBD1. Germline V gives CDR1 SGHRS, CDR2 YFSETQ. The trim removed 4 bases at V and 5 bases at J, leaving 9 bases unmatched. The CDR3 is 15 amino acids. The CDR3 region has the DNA TGCGCCAGCAGCGTGGGGACAGGGACAGGGGAGACCCAGTACTTC. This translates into CASSVGTGTGETQYF.

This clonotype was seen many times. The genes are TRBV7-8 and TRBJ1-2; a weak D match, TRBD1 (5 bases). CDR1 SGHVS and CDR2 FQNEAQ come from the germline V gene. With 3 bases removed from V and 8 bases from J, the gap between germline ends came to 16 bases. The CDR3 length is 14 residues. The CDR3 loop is CASSFSRGSSGYTF. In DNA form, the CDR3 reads TGTGCCAGCAGCTTTAGTAGGGGTTCCAGCGGCTACACCTTC.

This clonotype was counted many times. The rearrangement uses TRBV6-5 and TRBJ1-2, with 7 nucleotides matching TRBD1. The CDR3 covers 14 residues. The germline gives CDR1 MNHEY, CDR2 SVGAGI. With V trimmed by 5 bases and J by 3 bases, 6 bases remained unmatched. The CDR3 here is CASSPLTGHYGYTF. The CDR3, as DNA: TGTGCCAGCAGTCCCCTGACAGGGCACTATGGCTACACCTTC.

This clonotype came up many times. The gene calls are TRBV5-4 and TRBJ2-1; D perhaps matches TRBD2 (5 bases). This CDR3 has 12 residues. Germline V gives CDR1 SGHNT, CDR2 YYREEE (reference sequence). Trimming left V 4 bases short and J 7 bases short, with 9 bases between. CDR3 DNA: TGTGCCAGCAGCAAAACTAGGAATGAGCAGTTCTTC. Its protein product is CASSKTRNEQFF.

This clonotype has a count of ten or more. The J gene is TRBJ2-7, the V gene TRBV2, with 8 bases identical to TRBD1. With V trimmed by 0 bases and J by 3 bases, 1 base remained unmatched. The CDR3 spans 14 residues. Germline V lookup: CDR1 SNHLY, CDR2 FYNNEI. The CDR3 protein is CASSEAGQGYEQYF. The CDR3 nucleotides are TGTGCCAGCAGTGAAGCTGGACAGGGCTACGAGCAGTACTTC.

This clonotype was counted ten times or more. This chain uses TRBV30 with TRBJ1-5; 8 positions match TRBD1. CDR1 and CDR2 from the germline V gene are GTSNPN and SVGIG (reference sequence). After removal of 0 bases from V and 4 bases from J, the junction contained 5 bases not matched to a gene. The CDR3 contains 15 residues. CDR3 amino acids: CAWSVQGAMNQPQHF. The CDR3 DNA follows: TGTGCCTGGAGTGTCCAGGGGGCAATGAATCAGCCCCAGCATTTT.

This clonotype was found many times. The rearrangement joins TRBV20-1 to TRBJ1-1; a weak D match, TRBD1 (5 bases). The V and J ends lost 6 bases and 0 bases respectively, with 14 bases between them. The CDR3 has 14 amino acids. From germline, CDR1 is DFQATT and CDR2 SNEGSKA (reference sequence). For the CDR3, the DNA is TGCAGTGCGAGGGACGGAGCCATGAACACTGAAGCTTTCTTT. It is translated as CSARDGAMNTEAFF.

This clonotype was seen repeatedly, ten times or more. This chain's CDR3 is CASSLLGQIGGSGANVLTF. DNA of the CDR3: TGCGCCAGCAGCCTCTTGGGACAGATCGGAGGCTCTGGGGCCAACGTCCTGACTTTC. The chain combines TRBV5-1 with TRBJ2-6; 7 nucleotides align to TRBD1. This CDR3 is 19 amino acids long. Losses at the gene ends were 4 bases for V and 0 bases for J; bases not matched to a gene: 13. Per the germline V gene, CDR1 is SGHRS and CDR2 is YFSETQ.

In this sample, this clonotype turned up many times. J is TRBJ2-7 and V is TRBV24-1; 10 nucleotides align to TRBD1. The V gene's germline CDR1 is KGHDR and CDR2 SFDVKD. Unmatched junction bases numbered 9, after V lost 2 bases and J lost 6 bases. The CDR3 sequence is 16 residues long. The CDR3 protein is CATSDSRQGAFGEQYF. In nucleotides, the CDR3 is TGTGCCACCAGTGATTCCCGACAGGGGGCCTTCGGCGAGCAGTACTTC.

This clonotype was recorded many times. CDR3 amino acids: CASSYYGSGIYNEQFF. The CDR3 coding sequence is TGTGCCAGCAGTTATTACGGATCAGGGATCTACAATGAGCAGTTCTTC. J is TRBJ2-1 and V is TRBV6-6; a weak D match, TRBD1 (5 bases). V was trimmed by 3 bases and J by 3 bases, leaving 15 bases between them. CDR1 and CDR2 from the germline V gene are MNHNY and SVGAGI (reference sequence). The CDR3 runs to 16 residues.

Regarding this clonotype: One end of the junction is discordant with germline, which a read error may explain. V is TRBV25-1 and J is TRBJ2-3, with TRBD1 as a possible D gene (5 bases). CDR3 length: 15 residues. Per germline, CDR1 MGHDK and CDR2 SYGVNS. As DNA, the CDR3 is TGTGTCAGCACCGGGTTCGGCAGGGCTACAGATACGCAGTATTTT. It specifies CVSTGFGRATDTQYF.

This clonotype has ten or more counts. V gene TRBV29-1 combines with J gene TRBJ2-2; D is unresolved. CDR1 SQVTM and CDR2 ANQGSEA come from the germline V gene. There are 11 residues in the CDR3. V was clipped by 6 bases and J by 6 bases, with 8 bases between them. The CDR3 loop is CSVLLPGELFF. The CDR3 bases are TGCAGCGTACTGTTGCCCGGGGAGCTGTTTTTT.

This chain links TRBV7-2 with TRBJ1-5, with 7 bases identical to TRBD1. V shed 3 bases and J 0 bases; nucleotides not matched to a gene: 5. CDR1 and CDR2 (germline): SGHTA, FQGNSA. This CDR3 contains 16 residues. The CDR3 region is CASSFDRVYSNQPQHF. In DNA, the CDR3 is TGTGCCAGCAGCTTTGACAGGGTTTATAGCAATCAGCCCCAGCATTTT.

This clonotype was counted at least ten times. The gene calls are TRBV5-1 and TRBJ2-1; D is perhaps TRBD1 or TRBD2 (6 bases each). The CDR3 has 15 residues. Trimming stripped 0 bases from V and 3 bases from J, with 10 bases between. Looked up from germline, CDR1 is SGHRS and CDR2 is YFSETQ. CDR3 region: CASSLEGGNYNEQFF. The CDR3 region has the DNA TGCGCCAGCAGCTTGGAAGGGGGGAACTACAATGAGCAGTTCTTC.

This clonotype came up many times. CDR3 sequence (DNA): TGCGCCAGCAGCTTGACAGGACAGAGGGATGAAAAACTGTTTTTT. Its translation is CASSLTGQRDEKLFF. The chain recombines TRBV5-1 with TRBJ1-4, with a tentative D call TRBD1 (6 bases). The germline V gene has CDR1 SGHRS and CDR2 YFSETQ. V was shortened by 1 base and J by 6 bases, with 13 bases between the two germline ends. CDR3 size: 15 residues.

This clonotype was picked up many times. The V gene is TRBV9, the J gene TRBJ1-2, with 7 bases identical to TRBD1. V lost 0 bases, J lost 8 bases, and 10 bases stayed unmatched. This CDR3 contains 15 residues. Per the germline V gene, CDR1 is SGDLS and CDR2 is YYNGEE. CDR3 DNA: TGTGCCAGCAGCGTAGGGGCAGCGCAGACAGGGGGCTACACCTTC. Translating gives CASSVGAAQTGGYTF. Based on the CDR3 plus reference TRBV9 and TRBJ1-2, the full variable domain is DSGVTQTPKHLITATGQRVTLRCSPRSGDLSVYWYQQSLDQGLQFLIQYYNGEERAKGNILERFSAQQFPDLHSELNLSSLELGDSALYFCASSVGAAQTGGYTFGSGTRLTVV.

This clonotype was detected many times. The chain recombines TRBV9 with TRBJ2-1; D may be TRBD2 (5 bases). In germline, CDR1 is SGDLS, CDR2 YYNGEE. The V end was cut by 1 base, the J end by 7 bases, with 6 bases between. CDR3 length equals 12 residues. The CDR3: CASSVSGNEQFF. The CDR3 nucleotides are TGTGCCAGCAGCGTATCGGGGAATGAGCAGTTCTTC. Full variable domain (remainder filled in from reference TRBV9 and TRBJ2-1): DSGVTQTPKHLITATGQRVTLRCSPRSGDLSVYWYQQSLDQGLQFLIQYYNGEERAKGNILERFSAQQFPDLHSELNLSSLELGDSALYFCASSVSGNEQFFGPGTRLTVL.

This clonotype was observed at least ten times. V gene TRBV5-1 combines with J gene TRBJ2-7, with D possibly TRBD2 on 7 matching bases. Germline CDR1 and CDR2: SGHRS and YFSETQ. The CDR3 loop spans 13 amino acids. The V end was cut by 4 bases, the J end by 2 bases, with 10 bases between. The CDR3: CASSGGGTYEQYF. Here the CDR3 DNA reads TGCGCCAGCAGCGGGGGGGGCACCTACGAGCAGTACTTC.

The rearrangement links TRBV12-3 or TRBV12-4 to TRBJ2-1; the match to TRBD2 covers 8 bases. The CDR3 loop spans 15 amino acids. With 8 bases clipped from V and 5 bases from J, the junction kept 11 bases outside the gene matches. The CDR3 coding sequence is TGTGCCAGCTCCGTGAGCGGGAGAGGGAACAATGAGCAGTTCTTC. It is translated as CASSVSGRGNNEQFF.